These T cell receptor beta chains were read from a single sample in a study of T cells after yellow fever vaccination. From the 5' RACE reads, TCRdb called clonotypes with MiXCR, one entry per CDR3 protein. The table includes about 580,000 distinct CDR3 sequences, roughly a sixth detected once. Sequenced material: PBMCs, taken about 5 days after the first yellow fever vaccination. All receptors come from a man aged 18-30 years who received the YFV17D yellow fever vaccine. The CDR3 runs from the conserved cysteine through the conserved F or W. Fields, in order: V gene, clone size, D gene, J gene, CDR3 DNA, CDR3 protein. A D gene is named only where the DNA matches it firmly. The size of a clone is reported for some rows only, either as once, few or many, or as a class for expanded clones.

v_gene: TRBV19; abundance: NA; d_gene: NA; j_gene: TRBJ1-4; CDR3nt: TGTGCCAGTAGATTAACAGGGTTGGACGAAAAACTGTTTTTT; CDR3aa: CASRLTGLDEKLFF
v_gene: TRBV5-1; abundance: NA; d_gene: NA; j_gene: TRBJ2-7; CDR3nt: TGCGCCAGCAGCTTCTGGGGAGTTGAAGAGCAGTACTTC; CDR3aa: CASSFWGVEEQYF
v_gene: TRBV4-2; abundance: few; d_gene: NA; j_gene: TRBJ2-1; CDR3nt: TGTGCCAGCAGCCAAGGGCCCGTCAATGAGCAGTTCTTC; CDR3aa: CASSQGPVNEQFF
v_gene: TRBV2; abundance: few; d_gene: NA; j_gene: TRBJ2-4; CDR3nt: TGTGCCAGCAGTGACTTGGCAATGGCCAAAAACATTCAGTACTTC; CDR3aa: CASSDLAMAKNIQYF
v_gene: TRBV20-1; abundance: many; d_gene: NA; j_gene: TRBJ1-5; CDR3nt: TGCAGTGCTAGGGATAGCAATCAGCCCCAGCATTTT; CDR3aa: CSARDSNQPQHF
v_gene: TRBV29-1; abundance: few; d_gene: NA; j_gene: TRBJ2-2; CDR3nt: TGCAGCGTCGCGGGACGCGGGGAAGGGGAGCTGTTTTTT; CDR3aa: CSVAGRGEGELFF
v_gene: TRBV10-3; abundance: few; d_gene: NA; j_gene: TRBJ1-5; CDR3nt: TGTGCCATCAGTGAGAGCCCCAATCAGCCCCAGCATTTT; CDR3aa: CAISESPNQPQHF
v_gene: TRBV6-5; abundance: NA; d_gene: NA; j_gene: TRBJ2-7; CDR3nt: TGTGCCAGCAGTTACGCCGGGACCTACCAAAGCACCTACGAGCAGTACTTC; CDR3aa: CASSYAGTYQSTYEQYF
v_gene: TRBV4-2; abundance: few; d_gene: NA; j_gene: TRBJ2-7; CDR3nt: TGTGCCAGCAGCCATACAACCTCCGGGGAATACGAGCAGTACTTC; CDR3aa: CASSHTTSGEYEQYF
v_gene: TRBV6-1; abundance: few; d_gene: TRBD1; j_gene: TRBJ1-1; CDR3nt: TGTGCCAGCAGCCTTCGACAGGGCGGTGGAGAAGCTTTCTTT; CDR3aa: CASSLRQGGGEAFF
v_gene: TRBV7-9; abundance: many; d_gene: TRBD1; j_gene: TRBJ1-6; CDR3nt: TGTGCCAGCAGCTTAGGGGCCCCAGGGGGAAGTAATTCACCCCTCCACTTT; CDR3aa: CASSLGAPGGSNSPLHF
v_gene: TRBV20-1; abundance: few; d_gene: TRBD2; j_gene: TRBJ2-2; CDR3nt: TGCAGGCGGGGGTTCTTTAACACCGGGGAGCTGTTTTTT; CDR3aa: CRRGFFNTGELFF
v_gene: TRBV12-3/TRBV12-4; abundance: few; d_gene: NA; j_gene: TRBJ1-1; CDR3nt: TGTGCCAGCAGGCAAGGGGAGACTGAAGCTTTCTTT; CDR3aa: CASRQGETEAFF
v_gene: TRBV5-6; abundance: NA; d_gene: NA; j_gene: TRBJ2-2; CDR3nt: TGTGCCAGCAGCTGGGGGACGGGGGCCGGGGAGCTGTTTTTT; CDR3aa: CASSWGTGAGELFF
v_gene: TRBV7-9; abundance: many; d_gene: NA; j_gene: TRBJ2-3; CDR3nt: TGTGCCAGCCGTTACAGCACAGATACGCAGTATTTT; CDR3aa: CASRYSTDTQYF
v_gene: TRBV20-1; abundance: NA; d_gene: TRBD2; j_gene: TRBJ2-3; CDR3nt: TGCAGTGCTAGAGATCCCGGGACTAGCGGGGGAAGAGATACGCAGTATTTT; CDR3aa: CSARDPGTSGGRDTQYF
v_gene: TRBV6-2/TRBV6-3; abundance: NA; d_gene: NA; j_gene: TRBJ2-7; CDR3nt: TGTGCCAGCAGTGTAAGACAGGAACCCTACGAGCAGTACTTC; CDR3aa: CASSVRQEPYEQYF